This is a list of T cell receptor beta chains from one sample in a study of T cells after yellow fever vaccination. One entry per CDR3 protein results from TCRdb running MiXCR on the 5' RACE reads. The sample shows about 510,000 distinct CDR3 sequences, just over 20% of them seen only once. This specimen consisted of PBMCs, obtained around 3 weeks after the first yellow fever vaccination. The receptors come from a man aged 18 to 29 who received the YFV17D yellow fever vaccine. Both conserved end residues are part of each CDR3. The D gene is left open where the match is weak. Only some rows state a clone size, as once, few, many or a class for expanded clones.

clone_size	v_call	j_call	d_call	cdr3_nt	cdr3_aa
many	TRBV6-2/TRBV6-3	TRBJ2-2	.	TGTGCCAGCAGTACAGGACAGTTGAACACCGGGGAGCTGTTTTTT	CASSTGQLNTGELFF
.	TRBV2	TRBJ2-1	TRBD1	TGTGCCAGAGGGGACAGGCGGAGCTCCTACAATGAGCAGTTCTTC	CARGDRRSSYNEQFF
.	TRBV14	TRBJ2-1	.	TGTGCCAGCAGCCAGTCCCCGGGACACGCTCCGAACAATGAGCAGTTCTTC	CASSQSPGHAPNNEQFF
.	TRBV7-3	TRBJ2-3	TRBD1	TGTGCCAGCAGCTCAATGAGGGGGCTGCGCACAGATACGCAGTATTTT	CASSSMRGLRTDTQYF
.	TRBV7-2	TRBJ2-5	TRBD2	TGTGCCAGCAGCTTAGCCGGGGGGTGGGGCACCGATCAAGAGACCCAGTACTTC	CASSLAGGWGTDQETQYF
few	TRBV29-1	TRBJ2-1	.	TGCAGCGTTGAGGCACAGCCATACAATGAGCAGTTCTTC	CSVEAQPYNEQFF
.	TRBV20-1	TRBJ2-5	.	TGCAGTGCTAGACGGGCCGAAGAGACCCAGTACTTC	CSARRAEETQYF
few	TRBV28	TRBJ1-1	.	TGTGGTAGCAGGAGAGACACTGAAGCTTTCTTT	CGSRRDTEAFF
.	TRBV7-6	TRBJ2-2	.	TGTGCCAGCAGCCTCCTCGCCAGCTACGGCGGGGAGCTGTTTTTT	CASSLLASYGGELFF
.	TRBV18	TRBJ1-2	.	TGTGCCAGCTCACCGCCCGGCAGACTTAACTATGGCTACACCTTC	CASSPPGRLNYGYTF
.	TRBV25-1	TRBJ2-7	TRBD1	TGTGCCAGCAGTGGGATCAGGGGGCTTCCTTCCTACGAGCAGTACTTC	CASSGIRGLPSYEQYF
.	TRBV7-2	TRBJ2-5	.	TGTGCCAGCAGTCAATCGGGGATCCTCCAAGAGACCCAGTACTTC	CASSQSGILQETQYF
few	TRBV7-2	TRBJ2-7	.	TGTGCCAGCAGCCCCCCCCCGGGGGGCGTCTACGAGCAGTACTTC	CASSPPPGGVYEQYF
.	TRBV5-1	TRBJ2-5	.	TGCGCCAGCAGCTTTGCAGGAGAGCAAGAGACCCAGTACTTC	CASSFAGEQETQYF
few	TRBV4-3	TRBJ2-4	.	TGCGCCAGCAGCCAAGAGCTGGGGACGGTGGAGGGAAACATTCAGTACTTC	CASSQELGTVEGNIQYF
few	TRBV11-1	TRBJ2-6	.	TGTGCCAGCAGCTTTTCTCCGGGACCTTTCTCTGGGGCCAACGTCCTGACTTTC	CASSFSPGPFSGANVLTF
.	TRBV20-1	TRBJ2-1	TRBD2	TGCAGTGCTCCCAAAGCGAGCGGGGGGGCAGGTGAGCAGTTCTTC	CSAPKASGGAGEQFF
.	TRBV15	TRBJ1-5	.	TGTGCCACCAGCAGAGACATGGGGGGCAATCAGCCCCAGCATTTT	CATSRDMGGNQPQHF
few	TRBV6-1	TRBJ1-5	.	TGTGCCAGCCGAGAAAGGGGGAATCAGCCCCAGCATTTT	CASRERGNQPQHF
many	TRBV7-2	TRBJ2-3	.	TGTGCCAGCAGCCCCAGGGGGGCAGATCTAGGGGATACGCAGTATTTT	CASSPRGADLGDTQYF
.	TRBV9	TRBJ2-1	.	TGTGCCAGCAGCCCCCGGGGAAGCCAGGGGGGGAATGAGCAGTTCTTC	CASSPRGSQGGNEQFF
.	TRBV7-9	TRBJ2-3	.	TGTGCCAGCAGCCCTAGTCCAAGCCGGGGTACGCAGTATTTT	CASSPSPSRGTQYF
.	TRBV27	TRBJ1-6	.	TGTGCCAGCAGTCCCGCCAGGGGATCTTCCAATTCACCCCTCCACTTT	CASSPARGSSNSPLHF
.	TRBV12-3/TRBV12-4	TRBJ1-2	.	TGTGCCAGCAGTTTAGAACGGTACTATGGCTACACCTTC	CASSLERYYGYTF
many	TRBV5-1	TRBJ1-1	TRBD1	TGCGCCAGCAGCTTGGGGGAACTGACAGGGTATACTGAAGCTTTCTTT	CASSLGELTGYTEAFF
.	TRBV21-1	TRBJ1-4	.	TGTGCCAGCAGCCGGTTTGGTGAAAAACTGTTTTTT	CASSRFGEKLFF
once	TRBV9	TRBJ2-2	TRBD1	TGTGCCAGCAGCGACAGGGGTGCCGGGGAGCTGTTTTTT	CASSDRGAGELFF
few	TRBV10-3	TRBJ2-7	.	TGTGCCTCCGGGGCCGGACCGGGGAACGAGCAGTACTTC	CASGAGPGNEQYF
few	TRBV4-1	TRBJ2-1	TRBD1	TGCGCCAGCAGCCCCGGGACAGGGGGTGACAATGAGCAGTTCTTC	CASSPGTGGDNEQFF
few	TRBV20-1	TRBJ1-6	.	TGCAGTGCTAGGGGAGTAAGGGTATCACCCCTCCACTTT	CSARGVRVSPLHF
.	TRBV21-1	TRBJ1-2	.	TGTGCCAGCAGCAAAGTGAATCCCTCCCGATATGGCTACACCTTC	CASSKVNPSRYGYTF
.	TRBV10-3	TRBJ2-5	.	TGTGCCATCAGCCGGACTACCCGGGGAGAGACCCAGTACTTC	CAISRTTRGETQYF
.	TRBV7-6	TRBJ2-3	.	TGTGCCAGCAGCCCGGACCAGCGGGCGTTAAACACAGATACGCAGTATTTT	CASSPDQRALNTDTQYF
many	TRBV11-2	TRBJ2-1	TRBD2	TGTGCCAGCAGCTGGCTAGCGGGGGGGGGCAATGAGCAGTTCTTC	CASSWLAGGGNEQFF
.	TRBV5-1	TRBJ1-2	.	TGCGCCAGCAGCCCAGGGTTCCGCAACTATGGCTACACCTTC	CASSPGFRNYGYTF
.	TRBV12-3/TRBV12-4	TRBJ2-2	.	TGTGCCAGCAGTACCCTTATGGTGAGCACCGGGGAGCTGTTTTTT	CASSTLMVSTGELFF
.	TRBV29-1	TRBJ1-1	.	TGCAGCGTCAACCCCCGGATGAACACTGAAGCTTTCTTT	CSVNPRMNTEAFF
.	TRBV27	TRBJ2-7	.	TGTGCCAGCAGTTTGGGGGCGGCGTCTTTTGAGTCCTACGAGCAGTACTTC	CASSLGAASFESYEQYF
.	TRBV6-1	TRBJ1-2	.	TGTGCCAGCAGGCCAGGGTTGGCTACCTATGGCTACACCTTC	CASRPGLATYGYTF
.	TRBV2	TRBJ2-3	TRBD1	TGTGCCGGCACCATGGGACAGGGGGTTGGTACGCAGTATTTT	CAGTMGQGVGTQYF
few	TRBV4-1	TRBJ1-5	.	TGCGCCAGCAGCCAAGCAGTTGCGGATCAGCCCCAGCATTTT	CASSQAVADQPQHF
many	TRBV4-1	TRBJ1-2	.	TGCGCCAGCAGCCAAGTACGTTCTAGGAGGGGAAGAGGGAACTATGGCTACACCTTC	CASSQVRSRRGRGNYGYTF
few	TRBV28	TRBJ2-2	.	TGTGCCAGCAGCCCCCCCGCGAGGGGCCCTACCACCGGGGAGCTGTTTTTT	CASSPPARGPTTGELFF
few	TRBV6-2/TRBV6-3	TRBJ2-7	TRBD1	TGTGCCAGCAGTTACGGTTCAATGCCAGGGGGATACGAGCAGTACTTC	CASSYGSMPGGYEQYF
few	TRBV12-3/TRBV12-4	TRBJ2-7	.	TGTGCCAGCAGGGACAGACTTACCTACGAGCAGTACTTC	CASRDRLTYEQYF
few	TRBV5-4	TRBJ2-1	TRBD2	TGTGCCAGCAGCTCTAGACTAGCGGGGGGGGATGAGCAGTTCTTC	CASSSRLAGGDEQFF